A selection of T cell receptor beta chains follows, all from one sample in a study of shared clonotypes between healthy human individuals. The protocol was immunoSEQ multiplex PCR, while the TCRdb copy is restricted to in-frame clones and leaves out a portion. This table has around 2,000,000 clones, about 93% appearing once. Sequenced input: naive CD8+ T cells from PBMCs. Every receptor here comes from a man between 18 and 35 years old in good health. Some clones in this sample may be carry-over from other donors' samples. Both conserved end residues are part of each CDR3. A D gene is named only where the DNA matches it firmly. The size of a clone is reported for some rows only, either as once, few or many, or as a class for expanded clones.

v_call: TRBV10-3
clone_size: .
j_call: TRBJ1-3
d_call: .
cdr3_aa: CAISAPTTEPGNTIYF
cdr3_nt: TGTGCCATCAGTGCACCCACAACAGAACCTGGAAACACCATATATTTT

v_call: TRBV7-9
clone_size: .
j_call: TRBJ1-5
d_call: .
cdr3_aa: CASSLNLGNQPQHF
cdr3_nt: TGTGCCAGCAGCTTGAATCTGGGGAATCAGCCCCAGCATTTT

v_call: TRBV19
clone_size: .
j_call: TRBJ2-1
d_call: TRBD2
cdr3_aa: CASSLLAGVSNEQFF
cdr3_nt: TGTGCCAGTAGTCTTCTAGCGGGAGTGTCGAATGAGCAGTTCTTC

v_call: TRBV30
clone_size: .
j_call: TRBJ2-1
d_call: TRBD2
cdr3_aa: CAWGRTSGSNEQFF
cdr3_nt: TGTGCCTGGGGCCGGACTAGCGGGAGTAATGAGCAGTTCTTC

v_call: TRBV15
clone_size: .
j_call: TRBJ2-5
d_call: .
cdr3_aa: CATSEVHSPFKETQYF
cdr3_nt: TGTGCCACCTCCGAGGTCCACAGCCCTTTTAAAGAGACCCAGTACTTC

v_call: TRBV6-5
clone_size: .
j_call: TRBJ2-1
d_call: .
cdr3_aa: CASSYSFNNEQFF
cdr3_nt: TGTGCCAGCAGTTACTCGTTCAACAATGAGCAGTTCTTC

v_call: TRBV11-1
clone_size: few
j_call: TRBJ1-4
d_call: .
cdr3_aa: CASSLDVGAKLFF
cdr3_nt: TGTGCCAGCAGCTTAGATGTGGGAGCAAAACTGTTTTTT

v_call: TRBV6-1
clone_size: .
j_call: TRBJ2-2
d_call: TRBD1
cdr3_aa: CASSEGTGLAGELFF
cdr3_nt: TGTGCCAGCAGTGAAGGGACAGGGCTTGCCGGGGAGCTGTTTTTT

v_call: TRBV9
clone_size: .
j_call: TRBJ1-4
d_call: TRBD1
cdr3_aa: CASSVGGQGIEKLFF
cdr3_nt: TGTGCCAGCAGCGTAGGGGGACAGGGAATCGAAAAACTGTTTTTT

v_call: TRBV15
clone_size: .
j_call: TRBJ2-7
d_call: TRBD1
cdr3_aa: CATSGDRGVYREQYF
cdr3_nt: TGTGCCACCAGCGGAGACAGGGGGGTGTATCGCGAGCAGTACTTC

v_call: TRBV28
clone_size: .
j_call: TRBJ1-2
d_call: .
cdr3_aa: CASRAPGLRLYGYTF
cdr3_nt: TGTGCCAGCAGGGCCCCGGGGCTAAGGCTCTATGGCTACACCTTC

v_call: TRBV28
clone_size: .
j_call: TRBJ1-2
d_call: .
cdr3_aa: CASRALGNNYGYTF
cdr3_nt: TGTGCCAGCAGGGCTTTGGGGAATAACTATGGCTACACCTTC

v_call: TRBV2
clone_size: .
j_call: TRBJ2-2
d_call: TRBD2
cdr3_aa: CASSEAFVGTSGRGDTGELFF
cdr3_nt: TGTGCCAGCAGTGAAGCCTTTGTGGGGACTAGCGGGAGGGGGGACACCGGGGAGCTGTTTTTT

v_call: TRBV6-5
clone_size: .
j_call: TRBJ2-1
d_call: TRBD2
cdr3_aa: CASSLGLAEPYNEQFF
cdr3_nt: TGTGCCAGCAGTTTGGGACTAGCGGAGCCTTACAATGAGCAGTTCTTC

v_call: TRBV11-2
clone_size: .
j_call: TRBJ2-7
d_call: .
cdr3_aa: CASSLGLGEGEQYF
cdr3_nt: TGTGCCAGCAGCTTAGGTTTGGGTGAAGGAGAGCAGTACTTC

v_call: TRBV27
clone_size: once
j_call: TRBJ2-3
d_call: TRBD2
cdr3_aa: CASSLPTGTSGSLVDTQYF
cdr3_nt: TGTGCCAGCAGTTTACCAACCGGGACTAGCGGGAGTTTGGTAGATACGCAGTATTTT

v_call: TRBV30
clone_size: .
j_call: TRBJ1-3
d_call: TRBD1
cdr3_aa: CAWWDRGYHTIYF
cdr3_nt: TGTGCCTGGTGGGACAGGGGGTATCACACCATATATTTT

v_call: TRBV28
clone_size: .
j_call: TRBJ2-7
d_call: .
cdr3_aa: CASSFAYEQYF
cdr3_nt: TGTGCCAGCAGTTTTGCCTACGAGCAGTACTTC

v_call: TRBV2
clone_size: .
j_call: TRBJ2-1
d_call: .
cdr3_aa: CASSETGWKEQFF
cdr3_nt: TGTGCCAGCAGTGAAACAGGGTGGAAGGAGCAGTTCTTC

v_call: TRBV5-1
clone_size: once
j_call: TRBJ2-5
d_call: .
cdr3_aa: CASSLAKETQYF
cdr3_nt: TGCGCCAGCAGCTTGGCCAAAGAGACCCAGTACTTC

v_call: TRBV19
clone_size: .
j_call: TRBJ1-5
d_call: TRBD1
cdr3_aa: CASSSGTGTYQPQHF
cdr3_nt: TGTGCCAGTAGTAGTGGGACAGGAACCTATCAGCCCCAGCATTTT

v_call: TRBV6-5
clone_size: .
j_call: TRBJ1-5
d_call: .
cdr3_aa: CASSAAHSNQPQHF
cdr3_nt: TGTGCCAGCAGTGCGGCACATAGCAATCAGCCCCAGCATTTT

v_call: TRBV11-3
clone_size: .
j_call: TRBJ2-2
d_call: .
cdr3_aa: CASSLLYGKGSGELFF
cdr3_nt: TGTGCCAGCAGCTTACTTTACGGGAAGGGGAGCGGGGAGCTGTTTTTT

v_call: TRBV19
clone_size: .
j_call: TRBJ2-3
d_call: TRBD2
cdr3_aa: CASSTQLAGSTDTQYF
cdr3_nt: TGTGCCAGTAGTACCCAACTAGCGGGAAGCACAGATACGCAGTATTTT

v_call: TRBV11-2
clone_size: few
j_call: TRBJ1-1
d_call: TRBD1
cdr3_aa: CASSYTTGTEAFF
cdr3_nt: TGTGCCAGCAGCTATACGACAGGGACTGAAGCTTTCTTT

v_call: TRBV10-3
clone_size: .
j_call: TRBJ2-1
d_call: .
cdr3_aa: CAISEAENEQFF
cdr3_nt: TGTGCCATCAGTGAGGCGGAAAATGAGCAGTTCTTC

v_call: TRBV13
clone_size: .
j_call: TRBJ2-5
d_call: TRBD1
cdr3_aa: CASSSPGQGRETQYF
cdr3_nt: TGTGCCAGCAGCTCCCCAGGACAGGGTAGGGAGACCCAGTACTTC

v_call: TRBV5-6
clone_size: .
j_call: TRBJ1-1
d_call: .
cdr3_aa: CASSLVVRGTEAFF
cdr3_nt: TGTGCCAGCAGCTTGGTAGTACGGGGAACTGAAGCTTTCTTT

v_call: TRBV7-9
clone_size: .
j_call: TRBJ2-7
d_call: .
cdr3_aa: CASSSARDEQYF
cdr3_nt: TGTGCCAGCAGCTCCGCTCGCGACGAGCAGTACTTC

v_call: TRBV28
clone_size: .
j_call: TRBJ2-2
d_call: .
cdr3_aa: CASSSHLLKQANTGELFF
cdr3_nt: TGTGCCAGCAGTTCCCATTTACTGAAACAGGCGAACACCGGGGAGCTGTTTTTT

v_call: TRBV30
clone_size: .
j_call: TRBJ2-3
d_call: TRBD1
cdr3_aa: CAWSVRTGGWYTQYF
cdr3_nt: TGTGCCTGGAGTGTAAGGACAGGGGGCTGGTATACGCAGTATTTT